Below, one T cell receptor beta chain is given with its context. A much larger clone lies one base from this, so it may be a read error. Lacking the conserved final phenylalanine or tryptophan, this CDR3 likely reflects a read error. With RNA at 10%, 30% or 50%, naive CD8 libraries came from roughly 20,000 to 1,000,000 sorted cells. The source of the sample is a study of molecular identifiers for immune sequencing clone quantification. Bulk TCR libraries used previously described methods and listed TCR primers. TCRdb independently ran MiXCR on the PCR reads; one entry per CDR3 protein. Among approximately 630,000 distinct CDR3 sequences listed, about 25% were seen once. V was trimmed by 3 bases and J by 0 bases, leaving 4 bases between them. Germline V gene lookup returns CDR1 ENHRY and CDR2 SYGVKD. This CDR3 has 13 amino acids.

Sequences were obtained from naive CD8+ T cells from blood, with Jurkat cell RNA spiked in. Noted subset: FACS-sorted CD8+CD4-CCR7+CD45RA+ naive T cells. The chain couples TRBV10-3 to TRBJ2-3; D is unclear. This clonotype was sampled from a human donor in good health. Some libraries in this study had Jurkat cell RNA spiked in. The CDR3 coding sequence is TGTGCCATCAGTGACTGGAGCACAGATACGCAGTATTCT. Its protein product is CAISDWSTDTQYS.